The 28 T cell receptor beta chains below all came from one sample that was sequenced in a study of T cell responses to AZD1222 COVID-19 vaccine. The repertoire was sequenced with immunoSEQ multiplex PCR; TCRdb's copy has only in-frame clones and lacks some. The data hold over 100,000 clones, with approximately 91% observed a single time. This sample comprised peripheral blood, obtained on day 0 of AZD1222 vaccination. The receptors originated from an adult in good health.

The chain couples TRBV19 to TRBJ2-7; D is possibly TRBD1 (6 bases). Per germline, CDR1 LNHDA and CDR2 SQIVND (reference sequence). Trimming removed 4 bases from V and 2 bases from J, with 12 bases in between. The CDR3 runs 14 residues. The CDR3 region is CASSRDTRPYEQYF. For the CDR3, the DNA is TGTGCCAGTAGTAGGGACACTCGCCCCTACGAGCAGTACTTC. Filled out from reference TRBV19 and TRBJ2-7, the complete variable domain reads DGGITQSPKYLFRKEGQNVTLSCEQNLNHDAMYWYRQDPGQGLRLIYYSQIVNDFQKGDIAEGYSVSREKKESFPLTVTSAQKNPTAFYLCASSRDTRPYEQYFGPGTRLTVT.

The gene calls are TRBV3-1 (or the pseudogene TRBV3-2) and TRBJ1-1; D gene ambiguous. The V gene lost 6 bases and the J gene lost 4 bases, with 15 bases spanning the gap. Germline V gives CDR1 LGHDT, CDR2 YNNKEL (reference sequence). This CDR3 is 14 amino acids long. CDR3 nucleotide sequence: TGTGCCAGCAGTCAACCTCCGGGTCCCACTGAAGCTTTCTTT. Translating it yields CASSQPPGPTEAFF.

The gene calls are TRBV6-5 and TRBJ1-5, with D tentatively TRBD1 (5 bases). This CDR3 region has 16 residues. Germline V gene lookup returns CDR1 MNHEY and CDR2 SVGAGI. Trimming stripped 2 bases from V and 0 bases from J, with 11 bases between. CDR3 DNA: TGTGCCAGCAGTTACGGTGACAGTCGTAGCAATCAGCCCCAGCATTTT. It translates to CASSYGDSRSNQPQHF.

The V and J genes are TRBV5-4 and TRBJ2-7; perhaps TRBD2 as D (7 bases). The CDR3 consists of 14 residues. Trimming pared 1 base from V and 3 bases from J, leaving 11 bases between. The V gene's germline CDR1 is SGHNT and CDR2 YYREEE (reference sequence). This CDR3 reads CASSLKGGSYEQYF. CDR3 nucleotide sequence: TGTGCCAGCAGCTTGAAGGGGGGGAGCTACGAGCAGTACTTC.

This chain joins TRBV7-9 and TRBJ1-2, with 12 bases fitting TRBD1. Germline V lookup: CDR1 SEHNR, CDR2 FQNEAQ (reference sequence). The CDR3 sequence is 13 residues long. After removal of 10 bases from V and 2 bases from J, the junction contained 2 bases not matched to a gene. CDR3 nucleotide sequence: TGTGCCACCGGGACAGGGGGCAACTATGGCTACACCTTC. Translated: CATGTGGNYGYTF.

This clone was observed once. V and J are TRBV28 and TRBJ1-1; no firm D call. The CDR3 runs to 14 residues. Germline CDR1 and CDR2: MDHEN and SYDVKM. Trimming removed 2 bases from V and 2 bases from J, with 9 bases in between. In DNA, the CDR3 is TGTGCCAGCAGTTTACGCCTCCAAAACACTGAAGCTTTCTTT. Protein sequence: CASSLRLQNTEAFF.

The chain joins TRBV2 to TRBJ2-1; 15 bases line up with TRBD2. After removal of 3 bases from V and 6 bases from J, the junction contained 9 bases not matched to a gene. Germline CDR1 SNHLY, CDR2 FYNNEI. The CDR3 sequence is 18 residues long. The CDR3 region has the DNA TGTGCCAGCAGTGACCGAGGGACTAGCGGGAGGCTCGGCAATGAGCAGTTCTTC. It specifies CASSDRGTSGRLGNEQFF.

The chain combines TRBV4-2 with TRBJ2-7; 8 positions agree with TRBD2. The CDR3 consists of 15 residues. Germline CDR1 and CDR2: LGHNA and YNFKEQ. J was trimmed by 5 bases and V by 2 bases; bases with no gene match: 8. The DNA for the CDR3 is TGTGCCAGCAGCCAACGGGGGCGGGGGGCCCACGAGCAGTACTTC. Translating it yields CASSQRGRGAHEQYF.

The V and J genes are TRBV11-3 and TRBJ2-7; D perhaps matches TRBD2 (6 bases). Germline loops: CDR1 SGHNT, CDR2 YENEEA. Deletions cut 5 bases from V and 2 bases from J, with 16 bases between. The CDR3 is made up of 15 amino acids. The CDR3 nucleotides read TGTGCCAGCAGCCGAAAAGACGGGGGTACCTACGAGCAGTACTTC. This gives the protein CASSRKDGGTYEQYF.

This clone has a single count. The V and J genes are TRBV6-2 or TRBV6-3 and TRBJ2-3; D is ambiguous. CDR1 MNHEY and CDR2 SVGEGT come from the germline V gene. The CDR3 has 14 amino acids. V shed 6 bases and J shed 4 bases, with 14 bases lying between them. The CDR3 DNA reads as TGTGCCAGCAGCCCCCCCTCGAGGCCAGATACGCAGTATTTT. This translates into CASSPPSRPDTQYF.

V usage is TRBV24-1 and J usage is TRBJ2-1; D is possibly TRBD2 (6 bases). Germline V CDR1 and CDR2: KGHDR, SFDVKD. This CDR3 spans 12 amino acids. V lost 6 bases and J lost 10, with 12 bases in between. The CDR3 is CATSQAGYEQFF. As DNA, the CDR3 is TGTGCCACCAGTCAGGCGGGGTACGAGCAGTTCTTC.

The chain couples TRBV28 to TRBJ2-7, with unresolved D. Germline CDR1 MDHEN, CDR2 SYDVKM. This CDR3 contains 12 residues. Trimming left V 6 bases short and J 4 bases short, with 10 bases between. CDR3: CASSPPGYEQYF. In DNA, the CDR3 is TGTGCCAGCAGCCCACCAGGATACGAGCAGTACTTC.

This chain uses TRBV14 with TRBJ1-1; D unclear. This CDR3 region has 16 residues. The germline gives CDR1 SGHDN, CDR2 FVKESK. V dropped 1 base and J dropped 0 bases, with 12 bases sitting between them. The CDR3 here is CASSQVAGMMNTEAFF. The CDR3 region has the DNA TGTGCCAGCAGCCAAGTGGCGGGGATGATGAACACTGAAGCTTTCTTT.

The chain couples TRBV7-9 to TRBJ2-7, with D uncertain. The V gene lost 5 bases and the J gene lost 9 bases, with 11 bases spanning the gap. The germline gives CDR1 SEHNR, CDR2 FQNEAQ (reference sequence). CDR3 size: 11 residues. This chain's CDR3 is CASSTPNGQYF. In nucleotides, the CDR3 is TGTGCCAGCAGCACCCCGAACGGGCAGTACTTC.

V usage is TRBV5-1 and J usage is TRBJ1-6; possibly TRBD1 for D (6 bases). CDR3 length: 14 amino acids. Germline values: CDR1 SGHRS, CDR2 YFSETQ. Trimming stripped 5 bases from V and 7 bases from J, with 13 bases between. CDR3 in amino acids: CASRERTANSPLHF. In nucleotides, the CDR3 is TGCGCCAGCAGGGAAAGGACAGCCAATTCACCCCTCCACTTT. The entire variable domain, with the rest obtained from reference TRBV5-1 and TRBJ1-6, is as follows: KAGVTQTPRYLIKTRGQQVTLSCSPISGHRSVSWYQQTPGQGLQFLFEYFSETQRNKGNFPGRFSGRQFSNSRSEMNVSTLELGDSALYLCASRERTANSPLHFGNGTRLTVT.

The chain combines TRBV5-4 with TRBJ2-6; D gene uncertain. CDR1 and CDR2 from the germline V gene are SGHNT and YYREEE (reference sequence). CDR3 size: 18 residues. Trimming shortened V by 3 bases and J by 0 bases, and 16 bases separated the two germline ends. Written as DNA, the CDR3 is TGTGCCAGCAGCTCCTTGGATCAGATGGGCTCTGGGGCCAACGTCCTGACTTTC. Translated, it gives CASSSLDQMGSGANVLTF.

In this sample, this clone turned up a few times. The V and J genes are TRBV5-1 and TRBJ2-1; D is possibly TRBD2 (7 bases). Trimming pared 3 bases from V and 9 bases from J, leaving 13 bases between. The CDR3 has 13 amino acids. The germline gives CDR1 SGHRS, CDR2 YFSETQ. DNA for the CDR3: TGCGCCAGCAGCTCTGGGGGGGCTGCTGAGCAGTTCTTC. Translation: CASSSGGAAEQFF.

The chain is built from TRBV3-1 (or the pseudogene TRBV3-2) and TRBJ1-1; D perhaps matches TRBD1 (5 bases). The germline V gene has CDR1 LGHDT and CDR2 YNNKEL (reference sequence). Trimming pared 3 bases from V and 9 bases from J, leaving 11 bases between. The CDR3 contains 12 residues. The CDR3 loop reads CASSHSEGKAFF. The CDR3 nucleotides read TGTGCCAGCAGCCATTCCGAGGGGAAAGCTTTCTTT.

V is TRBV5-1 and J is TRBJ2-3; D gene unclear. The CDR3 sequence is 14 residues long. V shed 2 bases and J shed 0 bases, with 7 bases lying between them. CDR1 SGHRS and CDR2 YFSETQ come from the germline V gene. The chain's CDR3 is CASSFRASTDTQYF. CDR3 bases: TGCGCCAGCAGCTTTCGGGCTAGCACAGATACGCAGTATTTT.

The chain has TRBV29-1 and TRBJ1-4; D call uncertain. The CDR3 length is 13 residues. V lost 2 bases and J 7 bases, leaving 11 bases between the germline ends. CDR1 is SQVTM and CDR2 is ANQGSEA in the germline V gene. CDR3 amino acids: CSVERAAGEKLFF. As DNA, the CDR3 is TGCAGCGTTGAAAGGGCGGCGGGTGAAAAACTGTTTTTT.

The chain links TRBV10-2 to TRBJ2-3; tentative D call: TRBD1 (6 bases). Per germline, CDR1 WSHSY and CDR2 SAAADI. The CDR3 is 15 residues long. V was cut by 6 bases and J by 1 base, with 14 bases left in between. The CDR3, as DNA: TGCGCCAGCAGAAAGGACAGAGCGGGCACAGATACGCAGTATTTT. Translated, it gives CASRKDRAGTDTQYF.

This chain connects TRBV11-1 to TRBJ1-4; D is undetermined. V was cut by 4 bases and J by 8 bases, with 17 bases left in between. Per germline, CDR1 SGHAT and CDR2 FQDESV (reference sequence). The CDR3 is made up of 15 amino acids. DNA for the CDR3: TGTGCCAGCAGCTCTACAAAGACCGGACGGGAAAAACTGTTTTTT. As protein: CASSSTKTGREKLFF. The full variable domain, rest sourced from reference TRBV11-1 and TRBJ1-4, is EAEVAQSPRYKITEKSQAVAFWCDPISGHATLYWYRQILGQGPELLVQFQDESVVDDSQLPKDRFSAERLKGVDSTLKIQPAELGDSAMYLCASSSTKTGREKLFFGSGTQLSVL.

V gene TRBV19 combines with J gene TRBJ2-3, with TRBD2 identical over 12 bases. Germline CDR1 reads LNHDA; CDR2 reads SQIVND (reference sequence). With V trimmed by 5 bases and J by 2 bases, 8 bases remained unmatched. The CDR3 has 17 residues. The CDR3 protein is CASSHRTSGTHTDTQYF. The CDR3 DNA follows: TGTGCCAGTAGTCACAGGACTAGCGGGACTCACACAGATACGCAGTATTTT. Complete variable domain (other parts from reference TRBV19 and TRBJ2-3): DGGITQSPKYLFRKEGQNVTLSCEQNLNHDAMYWYRQDPGQGLRLIYYSQIVNDFQKGDIAEGYSVSREKKESFPLTVTSAQKNPTAFYLCASSHRTSGTHTDTQYFGPGTRLTVL.

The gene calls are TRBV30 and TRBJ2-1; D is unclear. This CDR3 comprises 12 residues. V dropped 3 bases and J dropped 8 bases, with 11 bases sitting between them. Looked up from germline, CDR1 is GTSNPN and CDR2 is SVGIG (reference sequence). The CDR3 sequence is CAWRARWDEQFF. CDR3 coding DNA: TGTGCCTGGAGGGCTCGTTGGGATGAGCAGTTCTTC.

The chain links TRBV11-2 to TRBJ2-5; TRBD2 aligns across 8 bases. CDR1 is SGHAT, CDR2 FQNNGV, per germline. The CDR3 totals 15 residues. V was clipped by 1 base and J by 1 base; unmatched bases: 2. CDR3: CASSLVAGPQETQYF. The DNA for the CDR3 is TGTGCCAGCAGCTTAGTAGCGGGGCCCCAAGAGACCCAGTACTTC.

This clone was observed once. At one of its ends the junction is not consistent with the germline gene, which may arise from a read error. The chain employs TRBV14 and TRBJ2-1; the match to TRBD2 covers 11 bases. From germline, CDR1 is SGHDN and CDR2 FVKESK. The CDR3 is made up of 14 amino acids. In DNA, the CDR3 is TGTGCCAGCAGCCAAGATTCCACTAGCGGGAGCCCCCTCTTC. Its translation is CASSQDSTSGSPLF.

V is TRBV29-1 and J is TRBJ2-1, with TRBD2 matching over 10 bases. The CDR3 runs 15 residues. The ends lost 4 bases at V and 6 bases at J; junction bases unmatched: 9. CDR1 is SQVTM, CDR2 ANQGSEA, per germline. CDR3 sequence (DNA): TGCAGCGTTGGCCTAGCGGGAGTTTCTGTCAATGAGCAGTTCTTC. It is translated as CSVGLAGVSVNEQFF.

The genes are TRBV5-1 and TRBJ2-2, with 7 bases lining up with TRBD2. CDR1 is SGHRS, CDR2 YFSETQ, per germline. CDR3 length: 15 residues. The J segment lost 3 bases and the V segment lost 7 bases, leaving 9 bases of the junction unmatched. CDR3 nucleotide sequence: TGCGCCAGCCGGGTACAAGCGGGGTACACCGGGGAGCTGTTTTTT. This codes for CASRVQAGYTGELFF.